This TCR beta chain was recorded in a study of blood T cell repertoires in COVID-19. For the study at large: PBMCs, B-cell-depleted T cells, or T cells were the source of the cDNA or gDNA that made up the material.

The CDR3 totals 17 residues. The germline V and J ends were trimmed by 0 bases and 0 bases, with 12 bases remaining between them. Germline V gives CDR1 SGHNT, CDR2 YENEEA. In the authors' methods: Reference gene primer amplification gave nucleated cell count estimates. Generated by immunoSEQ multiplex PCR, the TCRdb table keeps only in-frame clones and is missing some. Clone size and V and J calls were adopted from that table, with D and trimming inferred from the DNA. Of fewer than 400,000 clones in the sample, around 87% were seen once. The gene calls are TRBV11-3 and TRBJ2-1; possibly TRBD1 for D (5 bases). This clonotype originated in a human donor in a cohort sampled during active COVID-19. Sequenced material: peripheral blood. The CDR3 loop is CASSLDRWGSSYNEQFF. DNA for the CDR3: TGTGCCAGCAGCTTAGATCGGTGGGGCAGCTCCTACAATGAGCAGTTCTTC.